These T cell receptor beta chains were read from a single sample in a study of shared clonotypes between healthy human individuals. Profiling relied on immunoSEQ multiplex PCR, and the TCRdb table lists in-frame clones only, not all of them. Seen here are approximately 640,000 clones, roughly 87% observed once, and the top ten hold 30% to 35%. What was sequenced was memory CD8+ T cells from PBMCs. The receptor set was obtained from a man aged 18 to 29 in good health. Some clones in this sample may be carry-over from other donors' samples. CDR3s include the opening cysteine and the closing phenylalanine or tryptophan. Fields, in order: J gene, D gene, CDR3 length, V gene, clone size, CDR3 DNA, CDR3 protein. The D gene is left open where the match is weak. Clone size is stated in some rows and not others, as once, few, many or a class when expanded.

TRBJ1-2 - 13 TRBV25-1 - TGTGCCAGCAGCCCCGGCGGAAACTATGGCTACACCTTC CASSPGGNYGYTF
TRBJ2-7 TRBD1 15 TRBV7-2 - TGTGCCAGCAGCAACCGGGACAGGGAAGGCTACGAGCAGTACTTC CASSNRDREGYEQYF
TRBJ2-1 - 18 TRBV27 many TGTGCCAGCACCCCTGGTGGAACACTCCAACTCTCCTACAATGAGCAGTTCTTC CASTPGGTLQLSYNEQFF
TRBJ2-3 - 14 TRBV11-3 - TGTGCCAGCAGCTCTTACGGAAACACAGATACGCAGTATTTT CASSSYGNTDTQYF
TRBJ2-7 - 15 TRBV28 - TGTGCCAGCAGTTTAGCCAGGGAGGTAATCTACGAGCAGTACTTC CASSLAREVIYEQYF
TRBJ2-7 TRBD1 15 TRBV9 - TGTGCCAGCAGCACGAGACAGGGAGAGTCCTACGAGCAGTACTTC CASSTRQGESYEQYF
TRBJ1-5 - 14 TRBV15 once TGTGCCACCAGCTCAAGACAGTTTAATCAGCCCCAGCATTTT CATSSRQFNQPQHF
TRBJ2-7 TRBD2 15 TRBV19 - TGTGCCAGTAGTATCTCTGCTAGCGGGACCTACGAGCAGTACTTC CASSISASGTYEQYF
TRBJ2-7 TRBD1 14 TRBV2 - TGTGCCAGCAGCGAGGACAGGGGAATGGGCGAGCAGTACTTC CASSEDRGMGEQYF
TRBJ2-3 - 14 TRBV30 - TGTGCCTGGAGTGTGGGAAGGGGCACAGATACGCAGTATTTT CAWSVGRGTDTQYF
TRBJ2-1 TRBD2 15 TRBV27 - TGTGCCAGCAAACCCGGACTAGCGGCGAACAATGAGCAGTTCTTC CASKPGLAANNEQFF
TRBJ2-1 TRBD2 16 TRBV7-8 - TGTGCCAGCGCTAGCGGGAGGGCCTTAACCTACAATGAGCAGTTCTTC CASASGRALTYNEQFF
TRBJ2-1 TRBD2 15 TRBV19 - TGTGCCAGTAGTATTCGTCTAGCGGGAGGCGATGAGCAGTTCTTC CASSIRLAGGDEQFF
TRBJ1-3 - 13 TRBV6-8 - TGTGCCAGCAGAATAGATTTGGGAAACACCATATATTTT CASRIDLGNTIYF
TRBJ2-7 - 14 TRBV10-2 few TGCGCCAGCAGTGCGGGGCAGGGAGCCTACGAGCAGTACTTC CASSAGQGAYEQYF
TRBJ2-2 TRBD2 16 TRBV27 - TGTGCCAGCAGTTATTCAGCGGGAGAGTTCGCCGGGGAGCTGTTTTTT CASSYSAGEFAGELFF
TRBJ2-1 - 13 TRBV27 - TGTGCCAGCAGCCCGGAACCTTACAATGAGCAGTTCTTC CASSPEPYNEQFF
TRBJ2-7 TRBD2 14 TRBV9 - TGTGCCAGCAGCCCTAGCGGGAGGGTCGACGAGCAGTACTTC CASSPSGRVDEQYF
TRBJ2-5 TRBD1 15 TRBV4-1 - TGCGCCAGCAGCCAGAGGGTGGGACAGGGAGAGACCCAGTACTTC CASSQRVGQGETQYF
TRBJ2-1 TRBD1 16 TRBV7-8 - TGTGCCAGCAGCAACCCCCGGACAGGGTCCTACAATGAGCAGTTCTTC CASSNPRTGSYNEQFF
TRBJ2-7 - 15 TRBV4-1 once TGCGCCAGCAGCCCCGCCCTGGGGGGCTTAGGGGAGCAGTACTTC CASSPALGGLGEQYF
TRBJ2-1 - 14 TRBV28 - TGTGCCAGCAGTTTTAAGGGACATCACAATGAGCAGTTCTTC CASSFKGHHNEQFF
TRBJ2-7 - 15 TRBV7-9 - TGTGCCAGCAGCGCACCCCCGGGACGGGACTACGAGCAGTACTTC CASSAPPGRDYEQYF
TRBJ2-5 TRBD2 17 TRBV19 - TGTGCCAGTAGTATGACTGGCGGGAGATGGAGTCAAGAGACCCAGTACTTC CASSMTGGRWSQETQYF
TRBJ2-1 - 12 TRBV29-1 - TGCAGCGGAAGGGTTGGCTACAATGAGCAGTTCTTC CSGRVGYNEQFF
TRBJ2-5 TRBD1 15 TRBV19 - TGTGCCAGTAGTTGGTCAGGGGGCACCGAAGAGACCCAGTACTTC CASSWSGGTEETQYF
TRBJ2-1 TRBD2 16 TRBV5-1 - TGCGCCAGCAGCTTCGGACTAGCGGGGGTTTACAATGAGCAGTTCTTC CASSFGLAGVYNEQFF
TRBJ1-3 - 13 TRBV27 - TGTGCCAGCAGTTCGGACCTAAGAAACACCATATATTTT CASSSDLRNTIYF
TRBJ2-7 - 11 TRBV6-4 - TGTGCCCATGTGTCTCCCTACGAGCAGTACTTC CAHVSPYEQYF
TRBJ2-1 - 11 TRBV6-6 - TGTGCCAGCAGTCCCCAGGATGAGCAGTTCTTC CASSPQDEQFF
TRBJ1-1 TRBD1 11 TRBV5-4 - TGTGCCAGCCCAGGGGGCGCGGGAGCTTTCTTT CASPGGAGAFF
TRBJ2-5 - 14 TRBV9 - TGTGCCAGCAGCCACCCCTCGGGCCAAGAGACCCAGTACTTC CASSHPSGQETQYF
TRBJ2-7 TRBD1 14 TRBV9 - TGTGCCAGCAGCCCCGGGACAGGCTCCTACGAGCAGTACTTC CASSPGTGSYEQYF
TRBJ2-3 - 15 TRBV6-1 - TGTGCCAGCAGTGGGGACGATTCGTGGACAGATACGCAGTATTTT CASSGDDSWTDTQYF
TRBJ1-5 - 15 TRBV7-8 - TGTGCCAGCAGCCTCCTTGGGGGGGCCTATCAGCCCCAGCATTTT CASSLLGGAYQPQHF
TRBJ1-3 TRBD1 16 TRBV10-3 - TGTGCCATCAGTGAGTTCGCGGGGACAGCTGGAAACACCATATATTTT CAISEFAGTAGNTIYF
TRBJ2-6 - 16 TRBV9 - TGTGCCAGCAGCCTCAACCATCGCTCTGGGGCCAACGTCCTGACTTTC CASSLNHRSGANVLTF
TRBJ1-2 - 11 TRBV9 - TGTGCCAGCAGCGTATGGAGGGGCTACACCTTC CASSVWRGYTF
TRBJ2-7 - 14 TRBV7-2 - TGTGCCAGCAGCCCTATTGTGGGCTCCTACGAGCAGTACTTC CASSPIVGSYEQYF
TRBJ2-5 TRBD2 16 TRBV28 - TGTGCCAGCGGCCTTGCGGCGGGAGGGTTGGGGGAGACCCAGTACTTC CASGLAAGGLGETQYF
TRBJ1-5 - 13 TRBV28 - TGTGCCGCGAGCAGGCTCGCTTCCCAGCCCCAGCATTTT CAASRLASQPQHF
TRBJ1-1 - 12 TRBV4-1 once TGCGCCAGCAGCCTCAGGGGTACTGAAGCTTTCTTT CASSLRGTEAFF
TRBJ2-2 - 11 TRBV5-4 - TGTGCCAGCAGCTCCCCACTAGAGCTGTTTTTT CASSSPLELFF
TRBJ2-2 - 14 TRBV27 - TGTGCCAGCAGTTTAATCAGCTCCACCGGGGAGCTGTTTTTT CASSLISSTGELFF
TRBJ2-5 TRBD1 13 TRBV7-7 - TGTGCCAGCAGCCGGGACAGGCAAGAGACCCAGTACTTC CASSRDRQETQYF
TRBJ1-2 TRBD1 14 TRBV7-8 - TGTGCCAGCAGCCTGAAGGGACAGCTTTATGGCTACACCTTC CASSLKGQLYGYTF
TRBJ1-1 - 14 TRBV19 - TGTGCCAGTAGTATCGGACGGCTGAACACTGAAGCTTTCTTT CASSIGRLNTEAFF
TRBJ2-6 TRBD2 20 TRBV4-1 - TGCGCCAGCAGCCTGCACCTAGCGGGTCGCCCCAGCTCTGGGGCCAACGTCCTGACTTTC CASSLHLAGRPSSGANVLTF